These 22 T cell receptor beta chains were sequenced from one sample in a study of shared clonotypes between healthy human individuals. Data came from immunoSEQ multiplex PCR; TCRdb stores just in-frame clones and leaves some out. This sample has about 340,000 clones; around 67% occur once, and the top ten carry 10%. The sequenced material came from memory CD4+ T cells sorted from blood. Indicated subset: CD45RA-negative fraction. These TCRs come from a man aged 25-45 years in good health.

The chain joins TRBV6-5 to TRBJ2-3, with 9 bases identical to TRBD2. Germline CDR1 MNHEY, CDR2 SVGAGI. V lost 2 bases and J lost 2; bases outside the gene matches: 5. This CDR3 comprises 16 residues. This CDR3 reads CASSYTAGGTTDTQYF. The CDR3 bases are TGTGCCAGCAGTTACACAGCGGGAGGCACCACAGATACGCAGTATTTT.

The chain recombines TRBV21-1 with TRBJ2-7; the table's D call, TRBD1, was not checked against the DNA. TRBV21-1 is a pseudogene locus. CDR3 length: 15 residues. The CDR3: CASSAIQGRSKEQYF. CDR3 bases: TGTGCCAGCAGCGCTATACAGGGAAGAAGTAAGGAGCAGTACTTC.

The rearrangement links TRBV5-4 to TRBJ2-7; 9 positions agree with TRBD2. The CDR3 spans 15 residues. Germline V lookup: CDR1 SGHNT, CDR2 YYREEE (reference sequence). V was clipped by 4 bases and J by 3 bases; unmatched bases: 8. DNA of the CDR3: TGTGCCAGCAGCGGAATAGCGGGAGAAAGCTACGAGCAGTACTTC. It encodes CASSGIAGESYEQYF. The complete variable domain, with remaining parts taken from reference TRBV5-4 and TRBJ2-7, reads ETGVTQSPTHLIKTRGQQVTLRCSSQSGHNTVSWYQQALGQGPQFIFQYYREEENGRGNFPPRFSGLQFPNYSSELNVNALELDDSALYLCASSGIAGESYEQYFGPGTRLTVT.

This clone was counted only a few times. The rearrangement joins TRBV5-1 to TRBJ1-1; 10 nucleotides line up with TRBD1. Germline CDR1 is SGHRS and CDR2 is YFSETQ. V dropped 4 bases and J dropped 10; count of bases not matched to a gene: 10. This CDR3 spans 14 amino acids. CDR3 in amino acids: CASSPGTGVFLAFF. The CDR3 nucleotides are TGCGCCAGCAGCCCCGGGACAGGGGTGTTTTTAGCTTTCTTT.

In nucleotides, the CDR3 is TGTGCCAGCAGTCACGGACGGAGAGGCAGCAATCAGCCCCAGCATTTT. Its translation is CASSHGRRGSNQPQHF. V gene TRBV28 combines with J gene TRBJ1-5, with D unclear. The germline V gene has CDR1 MDHEN and CDR2 SYDVKM. V lost 5 bases and J lost 1, with 15 bases in between. This CDR3 has 16 residues.

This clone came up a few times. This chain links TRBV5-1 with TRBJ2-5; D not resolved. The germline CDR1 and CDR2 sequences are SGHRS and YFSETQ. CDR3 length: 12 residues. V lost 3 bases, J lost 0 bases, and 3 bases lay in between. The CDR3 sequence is CASSWDQETQYF. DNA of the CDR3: TGCGCCAGCAGCTGGGACCAAGAGACCCAGTACTTC.

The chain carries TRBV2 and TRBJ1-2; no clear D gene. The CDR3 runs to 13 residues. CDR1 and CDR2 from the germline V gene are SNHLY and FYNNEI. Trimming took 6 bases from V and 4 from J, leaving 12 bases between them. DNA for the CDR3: TGTGCCAGCAGCAGGACGCTTAGCTATGGCTACACCTTC. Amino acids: CASSRTLSYGYTF.

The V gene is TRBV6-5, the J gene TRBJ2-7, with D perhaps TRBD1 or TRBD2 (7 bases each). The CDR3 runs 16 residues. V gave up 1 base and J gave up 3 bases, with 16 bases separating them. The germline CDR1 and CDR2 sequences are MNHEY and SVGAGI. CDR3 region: CASSYFQGGVLYEQYF. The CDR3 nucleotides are TGTGCCAGCAGTTACTTCCAGGGGGGGGTACTCTACGAGCAGTACTTC.

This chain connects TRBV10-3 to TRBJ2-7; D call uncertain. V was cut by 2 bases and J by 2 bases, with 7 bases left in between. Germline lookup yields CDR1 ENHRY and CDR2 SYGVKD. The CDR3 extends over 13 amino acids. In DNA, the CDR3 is TGTGCCATCAGTGAGACCGAAACCTACGAGCAGTACTTC. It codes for CAISETETYEQYF.

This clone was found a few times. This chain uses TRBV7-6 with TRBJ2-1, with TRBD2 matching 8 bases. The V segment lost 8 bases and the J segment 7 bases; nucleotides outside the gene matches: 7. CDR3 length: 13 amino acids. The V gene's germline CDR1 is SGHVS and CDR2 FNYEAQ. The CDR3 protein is CASGSGSSNEQFF. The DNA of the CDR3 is TGTGCCAGCGGGAGCGGGAGTAGTAATGAGCAGTTCTTC. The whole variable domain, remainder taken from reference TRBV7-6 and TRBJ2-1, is GAGVSQSPRYKVTKRGQDVALRCDPISGHVSLYWYRQALGQGPEFLTYFNYEAQQDKSGLPNDRFSAERPEGSISTLTIQRTEQRDSAMYRCASGSGSSNEQFFGPGTRLTVL.

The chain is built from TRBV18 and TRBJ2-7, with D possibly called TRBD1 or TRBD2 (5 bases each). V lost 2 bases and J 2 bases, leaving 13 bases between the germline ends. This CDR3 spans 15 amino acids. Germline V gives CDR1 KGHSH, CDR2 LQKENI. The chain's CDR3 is CASSPAGRVAYEQYF. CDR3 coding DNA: TGTGCCAGCTCACCAGCGGGCAGGGTCGCCTACGAGCAGTACTTC.

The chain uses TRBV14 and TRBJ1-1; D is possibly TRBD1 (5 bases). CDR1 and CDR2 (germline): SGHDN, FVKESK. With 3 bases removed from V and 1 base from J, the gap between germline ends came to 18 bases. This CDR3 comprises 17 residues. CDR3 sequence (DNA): TGTGCCAGCAGCCATACACTGTTCAGGGCTTCGAACACTGAAGCTTTCTTT. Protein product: CASSHTLFRASNTEAFF.

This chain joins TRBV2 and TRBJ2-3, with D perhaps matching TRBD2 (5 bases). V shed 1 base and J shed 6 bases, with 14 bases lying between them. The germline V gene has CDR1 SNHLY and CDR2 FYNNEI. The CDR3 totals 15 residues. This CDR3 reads CASSEERTGGDTQYF. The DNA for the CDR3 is TGTGCCAGCAGTGAAGAGAGGACTGGCGGGGATACGCAGTATTTT. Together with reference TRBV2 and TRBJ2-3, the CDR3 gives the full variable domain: EPEVTQTPSHQVTQMGQEVILRCVPISNHLYFYWYRQILGQKVEFLVSFYNNEISEKSEIFDDQFSVERPDGSNFTLKIRSTKLEDSAMYFCASSEERTGGDTQYFGPGTRLTVL.

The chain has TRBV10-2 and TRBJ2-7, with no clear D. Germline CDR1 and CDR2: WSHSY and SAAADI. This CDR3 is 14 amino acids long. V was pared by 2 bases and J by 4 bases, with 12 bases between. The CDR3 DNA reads TGCGCCAGCAGTGAGCCCGTGGACCGTTACGAGCAGTACTTC. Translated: CASSEPVDRYEQYF.

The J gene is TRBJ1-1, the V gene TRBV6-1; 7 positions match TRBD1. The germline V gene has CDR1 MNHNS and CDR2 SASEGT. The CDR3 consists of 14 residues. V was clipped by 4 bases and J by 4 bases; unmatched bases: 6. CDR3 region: CASSAEGAGTEAFF. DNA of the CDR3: TGTGCCAGCAGTGCCGAGGGGGCCGGCACTGAAGCTTTCTTT.

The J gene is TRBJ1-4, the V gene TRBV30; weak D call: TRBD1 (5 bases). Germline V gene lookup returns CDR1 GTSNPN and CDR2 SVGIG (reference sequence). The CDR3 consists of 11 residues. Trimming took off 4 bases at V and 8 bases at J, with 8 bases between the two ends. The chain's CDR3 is CAWNRREKLFF. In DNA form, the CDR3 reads TGTGCCTGGAACAGGCGGGAAAAACTGTTTTTT.

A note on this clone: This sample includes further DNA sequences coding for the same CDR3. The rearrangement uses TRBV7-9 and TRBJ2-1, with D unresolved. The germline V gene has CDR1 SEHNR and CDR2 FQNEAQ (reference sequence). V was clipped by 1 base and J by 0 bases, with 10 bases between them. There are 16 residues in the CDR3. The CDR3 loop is CASSLGGPSSYNEQFF. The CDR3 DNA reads TGTGCCAGCAGCTTAGGTGGGCCCAGCTCCTACAATGAGCAGTTCTTC.

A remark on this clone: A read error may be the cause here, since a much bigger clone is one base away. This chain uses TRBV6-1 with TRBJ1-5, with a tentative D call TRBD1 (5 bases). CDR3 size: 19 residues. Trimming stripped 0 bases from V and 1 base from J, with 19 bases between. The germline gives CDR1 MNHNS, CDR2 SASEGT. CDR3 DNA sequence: TGTGCCAGCAGTGAAGCACAGTGGGTCGACAGACTCAGCAATCAGCCCCAGCATTTT. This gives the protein CASSEAQWVDRLSNQPQHF.

CDR3 DNA: TGTGCCAGCAGCCACGGGACTAGCGGGAATAGGTACAATGAGCAGTTCTTC. The encoded protein is CASSHGTSGNRYNEQFF. The rearrangement uses TRBV7-2 and TRBJ2-1; 13 nucleotides match TRBD2. This CDR3 contains 17 residues. The V and J ends lost 5 bases and 4 bases, in that order; junction bases with no gene match: 8. CDR1 is SGHTA, CDR2 FQGNSA, per germline. Variable domain in full (rest from reference TRBV7-2 and TRBJ2-1): GAGVSQSPSNKVTEKGKDVELRCDPISGHTALYWYRQSLGQGLEFLIYFQGNSAPDKSGLPSDRFSAERTGGSVSTLTIQRTQQEDSAVYLCASSHGTSGNRYNEQFFGPGTRLTVL.

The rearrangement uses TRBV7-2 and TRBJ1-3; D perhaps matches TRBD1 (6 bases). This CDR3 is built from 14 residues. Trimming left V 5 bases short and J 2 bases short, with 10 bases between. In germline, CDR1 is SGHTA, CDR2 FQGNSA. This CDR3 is CASSQGIAGNTIYF. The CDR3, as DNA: TGTGCCAGCAGCCAGGGGATTGCTGGAAACACCATATATTTT.

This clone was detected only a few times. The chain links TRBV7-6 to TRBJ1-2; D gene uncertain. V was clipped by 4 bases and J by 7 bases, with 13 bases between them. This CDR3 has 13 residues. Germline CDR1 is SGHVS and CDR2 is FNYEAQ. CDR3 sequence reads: CASSSGPNGGYTF. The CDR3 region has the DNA TGTGCCAGCAGCTCCGGACCTAACGGTGGCTACACCTTC.

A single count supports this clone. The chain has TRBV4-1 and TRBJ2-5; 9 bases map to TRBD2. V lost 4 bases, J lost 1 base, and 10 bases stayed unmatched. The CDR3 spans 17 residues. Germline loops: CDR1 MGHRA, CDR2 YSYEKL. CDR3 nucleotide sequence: TGCGCCAGCAGCCCTACGGCGGGAGGGATACCCCAAGAGACCCAGTACTTC. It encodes CASSPTAGGIPQETQYF.